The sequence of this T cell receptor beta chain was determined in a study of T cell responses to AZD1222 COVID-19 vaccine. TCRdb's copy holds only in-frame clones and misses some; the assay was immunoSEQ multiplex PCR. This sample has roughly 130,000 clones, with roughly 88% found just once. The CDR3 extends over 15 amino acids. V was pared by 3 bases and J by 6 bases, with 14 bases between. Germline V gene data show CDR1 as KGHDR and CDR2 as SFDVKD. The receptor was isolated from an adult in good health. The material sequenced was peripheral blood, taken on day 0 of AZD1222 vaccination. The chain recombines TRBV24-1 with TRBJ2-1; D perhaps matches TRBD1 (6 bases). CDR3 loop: CATSDTGSSGNEQFF. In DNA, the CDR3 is TGTGCCACCAGTGATACAGGGTCCTCGGGCAATGAGCAGTTCTTC.